These 30 T cell receptor beta chains were sequenced from one sample in a study of T cell responses to AZD1222 COVID-19 vaccine. TCRdb's table, derived via immunoSEQ multiplex PCR, lists solely in-frame clones and lacks some. The sample gives approximately 180,000 clones, less than 90% of which show up once; approximately 1.6% is in the top ten. The sample consisted of peripheral blood, taken on day 0 of AZD1222 vaccination. The receptor source for this set is an adult in good health.

This clone was seen a few times. The V gene is TRBV6-2 or TRBV6-3, the J gene TRBJ2-2; maybe TRBD2 (6 bases). Trimming removed 5 bases from V and 4 bases from J, with 11 bases in between. This CDR3 region has 14 residues. Germline CDR1 reads MNHEY; CDR2 reads SVGEGT. CDR3 bases: TGTGCCAGCAGTGAGCGGGTGGGCACCGGGGAGCTGTTTTTT. Its translation: CASSERVGTGELFF.

The chain has TRBV14 and TRBJ2-7; D call uncertain. From germline, CDR1 is SGHDN and CDR2 FVKESK. V was cut by 0 bases and J by 3 bases, with 12 bases left in between. CDR3 length: 15 amino acids. Here the CDR3 reads CASSQELGSYYEQYF. DNA for the CDR3: TGTGCCAGCAGCCAAGAACTTGGCAGCTACTACGAGCAGTACTTC.

The chain carries TRBV9 and TRBJ1-2; 9 bases are shared with TRBD1. The V segment lost 4 bases and the J segment 6 bases; nucleotides outside the gene matches: 13. Germline CDR1 is SGDLS and CDR2 is YYNGEE. CDR3 size: 16 residues. The CDR3 is CASSFSSYRGRNGYTF. The CDR3 DNA is TGTGCCAGCAGCTTTTCCTCGTACAGGGGGCGGAATGGCTACACCTTC.

The chain recombines TRBV4-1 with TRBJ1-6; D ambiguous. The CDR3 covers 15 residues. The V gene's germline CDR1 is MGHRA and CDR2 YSYEKL. V gave up 1 base and J gave up 5 bases, with 9 bases separating them. The CDR3 here is CASSQVAVNNSPLHF. For the CDR3, the DNA is TGCGCCAGCAGCCAAGTCGCAGTAAATAATTCACCCCTCCACTTT.

The DNA of the CDR3 is TGTGCCAGCAGACCCCGGGACAGGGGGTCCCGGCCCCAGCATTTT. Residues: CASRPRDRGSRPQHF. This chain joins TRBV28 and TRBJ1-5; 11 positions agree with TRBD1. Germline V CDR1 and CDR2: MDHEN, SYDVKM. CDR3 length: 15 amino acids. V lost 6 bases and J lost 9; bases outside the gene matches: 10.

V and J are TRBV4-2 and TRBJ2-3; 13 bases fit TRBD2. From germline, CDR1 is LGHNA and CDR2 YNFKEQ. Germline trimming cut 2 bases from V and 4 bases from J; bases unmatched to any gene: 3. The CDR3 consists of 16 residues. The CDR3 reads CASSQKLAGGPDTQYF. DNA for the CDR3: TGTGCCAGCAGCCAAAAACTAGCGGGGGGGCCAGATACGCAGTATTTT.

The chain employs TRBV19 and TRBJ2-7; D is unresolved. The CDR3 contains 14 residues. The germline gives CDR1 LNHDA, CDR2 SQIVND (reference sequence). The ends were cut back, 3 bases at V and 0 bases at J, with 9 bases in the middle. In DNA form, the CDR3 reads TGTGCCAGTAGTATCTTTGGAAGCTCCTACGAGCAGTACTTC. Translated, it gives CASSIFGSSYEQYF.

V is TRBV9 and J is TRBJ2-2; unclear D gene. Germline-derived CDR1 and CDR2 are SGDLS and YYNGEE. V lost 4 bases, J lost 4 bases, and 11 bases lay in between. The CDR3 spans 14 residues. The CDR3: CASSLGRVTGELFF. The CDR3 DNA is TGTGCCAGCAGCTTAGGACGGGTCACCGGGGAGCTGTTTTTT.

To note about this clone: One end of the junction fails to match germline, which may point to a read error. This chain's CDR3 is CASSPPARAENSIF. In nucleotides, the CDR3 is TGTGCCAGCAGTCCTCCCGCCAGGGCCGAGAATTCGATCTTT. The chain uses TRBV5-8 and TRBJ1-1; D perhaps matches TRBD1 (5 bases). The germline CDR1 and CDR2 sequences are SGHTS and YDEGEE. This CDR3 region has 14 residues.

The V gene is TRBV2, the J gene TRBJ1-4; D remains unclear. Trimming cost V 7 bases and J 2 bases, with 14 bases left between them. The CDR3 runs 15 residues. Germline-derived CDR1 and CDR2 are SNHLY and FYNNEI. This CDR3 is CASMPSQVTNEKLFF. CDR3 sequence (DNA): TGTGCCAGCATGCCCTCGCAGGTCACTAATGAAAAACTGTTTTTT.

The rearrangement joins TRBV25-1 to TRBJ1-2; D uncertain. This CDR3 has 15 residues. CDR1 is MGHDK and CDR2 is SYGVNS in the germline V gene. Trimming left V 3 bases short and J 8 bases short, with 19 bases between. CDR3: CASSDGISFPLGYTF. CDR3 sequence (DNA): TGTGCCAGCAGTGACGGTATCAGTTTCCCTCTGGGCTACACCTTC.

The rearrangement uses TRBV6-2 or TRBV6-3 and TRBJ2-1; 8 bases match TRBD2. The germline V gene encodes CDR1 MNHEY and CDR2 SVGEGT. V lost 0 bases and J lost 8; bases outside the gene matches: 6. This CDR3 has 15 amino acids. The DNA for the CDR3 is TGTGCCAGCAGTTACTCCGGGACTAGTCTCTATGAGCAGTTCTTC. It is translated as CASSYSGTSLYEQFF.

The chain joins TRBV28 to TRBJ2-3; 11 nucleotides agree with TRBD2. The germline gives CDR1 MDHEN, CDR2 SYDVKM. The CDR3 has 17 residues. The V and J ends lost 8 bases and 0 bases, in that order; junction bases with no gene match: 10. The CDR3 region is CASPWTSGYNSTDTQYF. The CDR3 nucleotides are TGTGCCAGCCCTTGGACTAGCGGGTACAATAGCACAGATACGCAGTATTTT.

The chain has TRBV4-2 and TRBJ2-7, with TRBD1 matching 10 bases. V dropped 2 bases and J dropped 3; count of bases not matched to a gene: 13. The CDR3 is 18 amino acids. CDR1 is LGHNA and CDR2 is YNFKEQ in the germline V gene. CDR3: CASSQHFAGTGANYEQYF. CDR3 nucleotide sequence: TGTGCCAGCAGCCAACACTTCGCGGGGACAGGGGCAAACTACGAGCAGTACTTC.

The chain employs TRBV28 and TRBJ2-3; D is unclear. The ends were cut back, 3 bases at V and 3 bases at J, with 10 bases in the middle. The CDR3 is 14 residues long. CDR1 MDHEN and CDR2 SYDVKM come from the germline V gene. CDR3 sequence (DNA): TGTGCCAGCAGTTTGATGCTCGAAACAGATACGCAGTATTTT. Encoded protein: CASSLMLETDTQYF.

This chain uses TRBV10-1 with TRBJ2-7; tentative D call: TRBD2 (6 bases). Germline assignment: CDR1 WNHNN and CDR2 SYGVQD (reference sequence). There are 13 residues in the CDR3. V lost 0 bases, J lost 9 bases, and 12 bases lay in between. CDR3 nucleotide sequence: TGCGCCAGCAGTGAGTCTGGAGGGAATCGGCAGTACGTC. This encodes CASSESGGNRQYV.

This clone came up a few times. The gene calls are TRBV10-1 and TRBJ1-2; D is unresolved. The germline gives CDR1 WNHNN, CDR2 SYGVQD (reference sequence). The germline V and J ends were trimmed by 10 bases and 8 bases, with 17 bases remaining between them. CDR3 length: 12 amino acids. For the CDR3, the DNA is TGCGCCACCACACGGGAGCCCCGAGGCTACACCTTC. Its translation is CATTREPRGYTF.

The V call is TRBV10-3, the J call TRBJ1-6; no definite D call. The CDR3 is 13 amino acids. Germline CDR1 and CDR2: ENHRY and SYGVKD. V lost 7 bases and J lost 6, with 10 bases in between. This CDR3 reads CAIKEWGNSPLHF. The CDR3 DNA reads TGTGCCATCAAAGAGTGGGGTAATTCACCCCTCCACTTT.

This clone was seen only a few times. The V gene is TRBV7-3, the J gene TRBJ2-2; D perhaps matches TRBD2 (5 bases). This CDR3 region has 16 residues. CDR1 and CDR2 from the germline V gene are SGHTA and FQGTGA. Trimming took off 5 bases at V and 5 bases at J, with 18 bases between the two ends. The CDR3 loop is CASSLVSGGGTGELFF. CDR3 sequence (DNA): TGTGCCAGCAGCCTCGTCAGCGGAGGCGGGACCGGGGAGCTGTTTTTT.

The chain has TRBV9 and TRBJ1-2, with D tentatively TRBD1 (6 bases). The V end lost 0 bases, the J end lost 4 bases, and 10 bases lay between the germline ends. CDR1 and CDR2 from the germline V gene are SGDLS and YYNGEE. This CDR3 is 14 amino acids long. The CDR3 here is CASSVGQAVYGYTF. CDR3 in DNA: TGTGCCAGCAGCGTAGGACAGGCTGTCTATGGCTACACCTTC.

This clone was observed a single time. V is TRBV7-2 and J is TRBJ2-5; 8 nucleotides match TRBD1. The CDR3 length is 14 residues. After removal of 2 bases from V and 4 bases from J, the junction contained 3 bases not matched to a gene. Germline values: CDR1 SGHTA, CDR2 FQGNSA. The CDR3 here is CASSLQTGVETQYF. The DNA for the CDR3 is TGTGCCAGCAGCTTACAGACAGGGGTAGAGACCCAGTACTTC.

This chain uses TRBV5-5 with TRBJ1-2; D uncertain. V dropped 1 base and J dropped 10 bases, with 17 bases sitting between them. Germline V gene sequence: CDR1 SGHKS, CDR2 YYEKEE (reference sequence). CDR3 length equals 14 residues. The CDR3 nucleotides are TGTGCCAGCAGCTTGACAGAGCCTTTATGGGACTACACCTTC. It translates to CASSLTEPLWDYTF.

The CDR3: CASSDRGLAGGTDTQYF. CDR3 coding DNA: TGTGCCAGCAGTGACCGGGGACTAGCGGGGGGCACAGATACGCAGTATTTT. The chain joins TRBV5-5 to TRBJ2-3, with TRBD2 matching over 14 bases. The junction had 6 bases not matched to a gene; V was cut back by 5 bases and J by 1 base. This CDR3 region has 17 residues. CDR1 is SGHKS, CDR2 YYEKEE, per germline (reference sequence).

The J gene is TRBJ1-1, the V gene TRBV12-3 or TRBV12-4; no firm D call. V shed 6 bases and J shed 8 bases, with 13 bases lying between them. The CDR3 runs 12 residues. The CDR3 nucleotides read TGTGCCAGCAGCCGGACGTCCGTCGAAGCTTTCTTT. Protein product: CASSRTSVEAFF.

The chain recombines TRBV7-2 with TRBJ2-1; 16 bases line up with TRBD2. The CDR3 has 19 residues. Germline V gives CDR1 SGHTA, CDR2 FQGNSA. V lost 5 bases to trimming and J lost 4 bases; unmatched junction nucleotides: 11. CDR3 sequence: CASSRGTSGRAGEYNEQFF. CDR3 nucleotide sequence: TGTGCCAGCAGCCGCGGGACTAGCGGGAGGGCCGGTGAGTACAATGAGCAGTTCTTC.

The chain has TRBV20-1 and TRBJ1-2; D possibly corresponds to TRBD1 (5 bases). This CDR3 comprises 10 residues. V was clipped by 5 bases and J by 8 bases, with 9 bases between them. From germline, CDR1 is DFQATT and CDR2 SNEGSKA (reference sequence). CDR3 in amino acids: CSAGGVGYTF. The CDR3 coding sequence is TGCAGTGCTGGGGGGGTCGGCTACACCTTC.

DNA of the CDR3: TGTGCCAGCACCGGACAGGGGGCATCGGCCCAGTACTTC. Encoded protein: CASTGQGASAQYF. V is TRBV6-6 and J is TRBJ2-5; 11 positions agree with TRBD1. The CDR3 consists of 13 residues. The germline V gene encodes CDR1 MNHNY and CDR2 SVGAGI (reference sequence). The J segment lost 9 bases and the V segment lost 7 bases, leaving 7 bases of the junction unmatched.

In its sample, this clone was seen once. This chain joins TRBV5-1 and TRBJ2-5; 10 bases match TRBD1. Trimming removed 4 bases from V and 5 bases from J; junction bases left unmatched: 14. This CDR3 comprises 17 residues. In germline, CDR1 is SGHRS, CDR2 YFSETQ. The CDR3 DNA reads as TGCGCCAGCAGCCGAACTAGACAGGGGGCGCCCCGGGAGACCCAGTACTTC. Its translation: CASSRTRQGAPRETQYF.

This clone has only one observation. The chain uses TRBV11-2 and TRBJ2-1; 7 nucleotides agree with TRBD2. Germline V gene sequence: CDR1 SGHAT, CDR2 FQNNGV. Trimming at V came to 3 bases and at J to 12 bases, leaving 5 bases not matched to a gene. This CDR3 spans 12 amino acids. The CDR3 sequence: CASSLMGGVQFF. The CDR3 DNA is TGTGCCAGCAGCTTGATGGGGGGGGTGCAGTTCTTC.

This clone appeared a single time. The gene calls are TRBV19 and TRBJ1-6; D uncertain. Germline lookup yields CDR1 LNHDA and CDR2 SQIVND (reference sequence). V lost 9 bases and J 9 bases, leaving 12 bases between the germline ends. This CDR3 is built from 12 residues. This chain's CDR3 is CASRPPGSPLHF. The CDR3 bases are TGTGCCAGCCGCCCCCCGGGTTCACCCCTCCACTTT.